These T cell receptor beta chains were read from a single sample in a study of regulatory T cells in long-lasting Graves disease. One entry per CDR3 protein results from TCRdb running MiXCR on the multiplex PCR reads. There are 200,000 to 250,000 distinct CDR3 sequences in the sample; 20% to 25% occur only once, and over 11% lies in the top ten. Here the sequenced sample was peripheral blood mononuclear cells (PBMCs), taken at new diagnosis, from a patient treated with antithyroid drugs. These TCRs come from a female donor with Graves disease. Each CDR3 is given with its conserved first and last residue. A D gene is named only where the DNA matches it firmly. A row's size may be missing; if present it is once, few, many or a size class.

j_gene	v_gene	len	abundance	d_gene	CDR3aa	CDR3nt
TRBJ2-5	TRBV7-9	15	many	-	CASSHSGHLGETQYF	TGCGCCAGCAGCCACAGTGGACACCTGGGGGAGACCCAGTACTTC
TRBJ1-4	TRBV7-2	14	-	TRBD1	CASSFTGVNEKLFF	TGTGCCAGCAGCTTTACAGGGGTTAATGAAAAACTGTTTTTT
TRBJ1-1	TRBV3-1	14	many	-	CASSPSAPNTEAFF	TGTGCCAGCAGCCCTTCGGCCCCGAACACTGAAGCTTTCTTT
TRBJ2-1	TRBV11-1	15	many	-	CASSEGGSGYNEQFF	TGTGCCAGCAGCGAAGGGGGAAGTGGATACAATGAGCAGTTCTTC
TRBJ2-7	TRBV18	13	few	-	CASSPQAAYEQYF	TGTGCCAGCTCACCGCAGGCAGCCTACGAGCAGTACTTC
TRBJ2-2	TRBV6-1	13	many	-	CASRDTNTGELFF	TGTGCCAGCAGGGACACCAACACCGGGGAGCTGTTTTTT
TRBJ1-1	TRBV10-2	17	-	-	CASSELGPAGSNTEAFF	TGCGCCAGCAGTGAGTTGGGACCGGCGGGTTCGAACACTGAAGCTTTCTTT
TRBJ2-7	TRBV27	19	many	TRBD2	CASSQILPPWGTNSYEQYF	TGTGCCAGCAGTCAAATATTGCCCCCGTGGGGGACTAACTCCTACGAGCAGTACTTC
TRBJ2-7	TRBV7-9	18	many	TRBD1	CASSLDIGKDRGLYEQYF	TGTGCCAGCAGCTTAGATATAGGGAAGGACAGGGGGCTTTACGAGCAGTACTTC
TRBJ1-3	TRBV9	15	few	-	CASSAQIHSGNTIYF	TGTGCCAGCAGCGCCCAGATTCACTCTGGAAACACCATATATTTT
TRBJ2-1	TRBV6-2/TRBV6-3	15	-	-	CASRATGRPPNEQFF	TGTGCCAGCAGGGCTACAGGGAGGCCCCCAAATGAGCAGTTCTTC
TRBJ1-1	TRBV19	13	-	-	CASSTGWGTEAFF	TGTGCCAGTAGTACAGGGTGGGGAACTGAAGCTTTCTTT
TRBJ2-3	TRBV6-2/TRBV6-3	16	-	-	CASSPWGSLGTDTQYF	TGTGCCAGCAGTCCCTGGGGGTCTCTCGGGACAGATACGCAGTATTTT
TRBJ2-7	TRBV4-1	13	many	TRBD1	CASSRQGEYEQYF	TGCGCCAGCAGTCGACAGGGGGAATACGAGCAGTACTTC
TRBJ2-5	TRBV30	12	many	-	CAWRGSGKTQYF	TGTGCCTGGAGGGGTAGTGGGAAGACCCAGTACTTC
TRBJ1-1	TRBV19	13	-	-	CASRGREVTEAFF	TGTGCCAGTAGGGGCAGGGAGGTCACTGAAGCTTTCTTT
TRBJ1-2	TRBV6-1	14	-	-	CASSPTSPGGGYTF	TGTGCCAGCAGCCCCACCTCACCCGGCGGTGGCTACACCTTC
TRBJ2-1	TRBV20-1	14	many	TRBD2	CSAPEGLVIIEQFF	TGCAGTGCCCCCGAGGGACTAGTAATTATAGAGCAGTTCTTC
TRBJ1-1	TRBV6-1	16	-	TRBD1	CASSAWGQGAYTEAFF	TGTGCCAGCAGCGCTTGGGGACAGGGGGCATACACTGAAGCTTTCTTT
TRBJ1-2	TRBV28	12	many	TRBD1	CASRLDRHGYTF	TGTGCCAGCAGGTTGGACAGGCATGGCTACACCTTC
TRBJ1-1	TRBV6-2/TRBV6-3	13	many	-	CASSYLHSLEAFF	TGTGCCAGCAGTTACCTGCACTCACTCGAAGCTTTCTTT
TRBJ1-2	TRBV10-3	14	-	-	CAISESGSRAGYTF	TGTGCCATCAGTGAGTCGGGCAGCCGCGCGGGCTACACCTTC
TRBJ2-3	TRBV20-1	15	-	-	CSARDGSRFTDTQYF	TGCAGTGCTAGAGATGGGAGCAGATTCACAGATACGCAGTATTTT
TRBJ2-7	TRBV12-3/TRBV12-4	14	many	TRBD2	CASSRLAGAYEQYF	TGTGCCAGCAGCCGACTAGCGGGAGCTTACGAGCAGTACTTC
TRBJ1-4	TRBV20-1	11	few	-	CSAKRGEKLFF	TGCAGTGCTAAAAGGGGGGAAAAACTGTTTTTT
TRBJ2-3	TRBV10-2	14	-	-	CASSWGTSTDTQYF	TGCGCCAGCAGTTGGGGGACCAGCACAGATACGCAGTATTTT
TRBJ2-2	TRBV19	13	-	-	CASSTRAGGELFF	TGTGCCAGTAGTACTAGGGCAGGCGGGGAGCTGTTTTTT
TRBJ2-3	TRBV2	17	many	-	CASSPTTLPNMGDTQYF	TGTGCCAGCAGTCCCACGACCCTACCCAACATGGGGGATACGCAGTATTTT
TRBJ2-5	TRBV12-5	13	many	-	CASGRGEGETQYF	TGTGCTAGTGGGAGGGGGGAGGGAGAGACCCAGTACTTC
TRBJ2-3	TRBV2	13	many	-	CASSIWESDTQYF	TGTGCCAGCAGTATTTGGGAATCAGATACGCAGTATTTT
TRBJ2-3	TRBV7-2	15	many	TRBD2	CASSYGLGFTDTQYF	TGTGCCAGCAGCTATGGACTAGGGTTCACAGATACGCAGTATTTT
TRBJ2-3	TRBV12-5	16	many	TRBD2	CASGSLGLVNTDTQYF	TGTGCTAGTGGTTCTCTAGGACTAGTGAACACAGATACGCAGTATTTT
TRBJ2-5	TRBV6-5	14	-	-	CASSYSRSQETQYF	TGTGCCAGCAGTTACTCGCGCAGCCAAGAGACCCAGTACTTC